Reported below is one TCR beta chain. Authors' methods: Reference gene primers were amplified, and this amplification served to estimate nucleated cell counts. Only in-frame clones appear in the TCRdb table, and some are missing; sequencing was by immunoSEQ multiplex PCR. The D gene and trimming were derived from the DNA, and the V and J assignments and clone size from that table. The sample lists tens of thousands of clones, approximately 90% occurring once. The sample originates from a study of blood T cell repertoires in COVID-19. Study-level background: Researchers got acute and convalescent COVID-19 samples from the United States, Italy and Spain.

The CDR3 is 17 amino acids. V lost 3 bases to trimming and J lost 1 base; unmatched junction nucleotides: 6. The V gene's germline CDR1 is LNHDA and CDR2 SQIVND (reference sequence). The sequenced material came from peripheral blood. The clonotype was recovered from a man aged 70 or older with acute or convalescent COVID-19. This chain joins TRBV19 and TRBJ2-1; 10 nucleotides agree with TRBD2. The CDR3 loop is CASSMRSSGGSYNEQFF. The CDR3 nucleotides are TGTGCCAGTAGTATGCGGTCTAGCGGGGGTTCCTACAATGAGCAGTTCTTC.